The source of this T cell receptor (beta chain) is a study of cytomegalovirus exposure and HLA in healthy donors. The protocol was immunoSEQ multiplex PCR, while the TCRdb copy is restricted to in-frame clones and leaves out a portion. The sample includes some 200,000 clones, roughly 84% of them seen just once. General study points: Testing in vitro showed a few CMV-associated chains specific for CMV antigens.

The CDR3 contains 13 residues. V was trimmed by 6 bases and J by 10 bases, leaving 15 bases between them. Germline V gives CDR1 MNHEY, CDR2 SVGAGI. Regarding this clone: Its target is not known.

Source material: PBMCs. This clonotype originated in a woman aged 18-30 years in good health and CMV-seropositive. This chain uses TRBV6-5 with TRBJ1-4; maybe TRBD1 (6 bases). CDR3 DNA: TGTGCCAGCAGGGGTACAGGGTCGGGAAAACTGTTTTTT. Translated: CASRGTGSGKLFF.